Below, 30 T cell receptor beta chains from the same sample are listed, as sequenced in a study of CXCR3-negative and CXCR3-positive naive CD8 T cells (dated by TCRdb to between 2018 and 2021). TCRdb records NextSeq 550 as the sequencer. The Human TCR Profiling Kit (MiLaboratory) was used to make UMI-labeled 5' RACE TRB cDNA libraries. TCRdb reprocessed the reads into one record per CDR3 protein sequence, lacking DNA. The table for this sample shows 46,000 or so distinct CDR3 sequences. Roughly 1.5% of the sample belongs to the ten largest clones. The sequencing input was naive CXCR3- CD8+ T cells from blood. This specimen's cell subset or site label, per the study, means: CD45RO-CCR7+CD27+CD95- naive CD8+ T cells lacking CXCR3 (TNR3-). Receptors were obtained from a human donor in good health. Some clones in this sample may be carry-over from other donors' samples.

The genes are TRBV6-5 and TRBJ2-1; TCRdb indicates TRBD1, and absent DNA this call remains unverified. Per germline, CDR1 MNHEY and CDR2 SVGAGI. The CDR3 extends over 19 amino acids. CDR3 sequence reads: CASSYSDRGFTHSYNEQFF.

V usage is TRBV21-1 and J usage is TRBJ2-4; lacking DNA, the TRBD1 call made by TCRdb goes unchecked. TRBV21-1 is recorded as a pseudogene. The CDR3 has 15 amino acids. The CDR3 loop is CASSKDLPTGHIQYF.

The chain couples TRBV28 to TRBJ2-1; TCRdb selects TRBD1, and the lack of DNA leaves this call unchecked. The germline V gene encodes CDR1 MDHEN and CDR2 SYDVKM. This CDR3 has 15 amino acids. The CDR3: CASSSLGRPPYEQFF.

CDR3 sequence: CASSGSGRWDEQYF. The chain joins TRBV25-1 to TRBJ2-7; with no DNA, the TCRdb D assignment of TRBD2 cannot be verified. Germline V gene data show CDR1 as MGHDK and CDR2 as SYGVNS. CDR3 length: 14 residues.

CDR3 protein: CASSLAGDAGETQYF. The chain employs TRBV11-2 and TRBJ2-5; TCRdb returns TRBD1, unconfirmable since there is no DNA. The CDR3 length is 15 residues. The germline CDR1 and CDR2 sequences are SGHAT and FQNNGV.

The chain links TRBV4-2 to TRBJ2-2; TCRdb names TRBD2, which stays unverified in the absence of DNA. This CDR3 region has 15 residues. Germline V gene lookup returns CDR1 LGHNA and CDR2 YNFKEQ. The CDR3: CASSQTSGGAGELFF.

The chain joins TRBV29-1 to TRBJ2-2. The CDR3 is made up of 13 amino acids. Germline V lookup: CDR1 SQVTM, CDR2 ANQGSEA. CDR3 sequence: CSVVYSDTGELFF.

The gene calls are TRBV9 and TRBJ1-2. Germline V gives CDR1 SGDLS, CDR2 YYNGEE. The CDR3 consists of 18 residues. This CDR3 is CASSSLLRGGSVGLGYTF.

Considering frequency, this clonotype is medium-sized. This CDR3 reads CASSPRTGRNTGELFF. The chain couples TRBV11-3 to TRBJ2-2; TCRdb outputs TRBD1, but without DNA this stays unchecked. Per germline, CDR1 SGHNT and CDR2 YENEEA. This CDR3 spans 16 amino acids. Looking up the rest from reference TRBV11-3 and TRBJ2-2 gives the full variable domain: EAGVVQSPRYKIIEKKQPVAFWCNPISGHNTLYWYLQNLGQGPELLIRYENEEAVDDSQLPKDRFSAERLKGVDSTLKIQPAELGDSAVYLCASSPRTGRNTGELFFGEGSRLTVL.

The chain joins TRBV20-1 to TRBJ2-7; TCRdb's D gene call, TRBD1, goes unchecked for lack of DNA. Germline V gives CDR1 DFQATT, CDR2 SNEGSKA (reference sequence). The CDR3 is 14 amino acids. CDR3 region: CSANLRTGSYEQYF.

This rearrangement joins TRBV3-1 to TRBJ2-7; lacking DNA, the TRBD2 call made by TCRdb goes unchecked. This CDR3 spans 16 amino acids. Looked up from germline, CDR1 is LGHDT and CDR2 is YNNKEL (reference sequence). The CDR3 here is CASSQESGRASYEQYF.

The chain uses TRBV6-2 or TRBV6-3 and TRBJ2-7; TCRdb's D call of TRBD1 is untestable without DNA. Germline V gene data show CDR1 as MNHEY and CDR2 as SVGEGT. CDR3 length: 16 residues. The CDR3 spells CASSTNPLGPSYEQYF.

J is TRBJ2-1 and V is TRBV6-1. Germline V lookup: CDR1 MNHNS, CDR2 SASEGT. This CDR3 contains 12 residues. CDR3 sequence: CASSAVPYEQLF.

The V gene is TRBV21-1, the J gene TRBJ1-2; as DNA is missing, the TRBD1 call by TCRdb cannot be tested. TRBV21-1 is recorded as a pseudogene. CDR3 length equals 17 residues. CDR3 in amino acids: CASRSPGKGHTGHGYTF.

The CDR3 sequence is CSADPGRTDLREQFF. The chain employs TRBV29-1 and TRBJ2-1; the TCRdb D gene call, TRBD1, has no DNA to confirm it. CDR1 and CDR2 from the germline V gene are SQVTM and ANQGSEA. This CDR3 contains 15 residues.

The rearrangement uses TRBV11-2 and TRBJ2-3; as DNA is missing, the TRBD2 call by TCRdb cannot be tested. CDR1 is SGHAT and CDR2 is FQNNGV in the germline V gene. The CDR3 consists of 18 residues. CDR3 residues: CASSPTTTSDRLPDTQYF. The full variable domain, rest sourced from reference TRBV11-2 and TRBJ2-3, is EAGVAQSPRYKIIEKRQSVAFWCNPISGHATLYWYQQILGQGPKLLIQFQNNGVVDDSQLPKDRFSAERLKGVDSTLKIQPAKLEDSAVYLCASSPTTTSDRLPDTQYFGPGTRLTVL.

This CDR3 reads CASKYGTDPNTEAFF. This chain links TRBV9 with TRBJ1-1; TCRdb calls TRBD1, which cannot be checked without DNA. Germline CDR1 is SGDLS and CDR2 is YYNGEE. There are 15 residues in the CDR3.

The genes are TRBV7-2 and TRBJ2-1; TCRdb reports TRBD1, a call that lacks DNA to check it against. CDR3 length: 15 amino acids. Germline values: CDR1 SGHTA, CDR2 FQGNSA. The CDR3 loop reads CASSLGVIGGLEQFF.

The CDR3 region is CSVDGYNEQFF. The J gene is TRBJ2-1, the V gene TRBV29-1. CDR3 size: 11 residues. Germline V gene sequence: CDR1 SQVTM, CDR2 ANQGSEA.

CDR3 protein: CASSWGRGLGEQYF. The rearrangement uses TRBV23-1 and TRBJ2-7; no DNA is available, so the TRBD1 call from TCRdb remains unchecked. TRBV23-1 is placed among ORFs of uncertain function. The CDR3 extends over 14 amino acids.

This clonotype registers medium-sized by frequency. V gene TRBV10-1 combines with J gene TRBJ2-2. This CDR3 contains 13 residues. The germline V gene has CDR1 WNHNN and CDR2 SYGVQD (reference sequence). The CDR3 protein is CASSYDTVGELFF.

The chain couples TRBV28 to TRBJ2-7; TCRdb's D call, TRBD1, is unchecked because there is no DNA. CDR3 length: 16 amino acids. CDR1 is MDHEN, CDR2 SYDVKM, per germline. CDR3 loop: CASRPQSRGKKDEQYF.

The chain employs TRBV29-1 and TRBJ1-1; TCRdb calls TRBD1, which cannot be checked without DNA. The CDR3 consists of 15 residues. Germline CDR1 is SQVTM and CDR2 is ANQGSEA. This chain's CDR3 is CSVVAGTHLNTEAFF.

The chain joins TRBV27 to TRBJ2-1; TCRdb indicates TRBD1, and absent DNA this call remains unverified. Germline assignment: CDR1 MNHEY and CDR2 SMNVEV (reference sequence). This CDR3 is built from 14 residues. The CDR3 is CASSTVRPSDEQFF.

The chain is built from TRBV4-3 and TRBJ2-5. The CDR3 extends over 14 amino acids. Germline loops: CDR1 LGHNA, CDR2 YSLEER. CDR3 amino acids: CASSQDRVWETQYF.

J is TRBJ1-5 and V is TRBV7-6; no DNA is available, so the TRBD1 call from TCRdb remains unchecked. The germline V gene has CDR1 SGHVS and CDR2 FNYEAQ. This CDR3 contains 15 residues. This CDR3 reads CASSRLDSRNQPQHF.

The chain links TRBV4-3 to TRBJ1-2. CDR1 and CDR2 (germline): LGHNA, YSLEER. The CDR3 has 16 residues. The CDR3 protein is CASSQAPRTESNGYTF.

This rearrangement joins TRBV9 to TRBJ2-1; as DNA is missing, the TRBD2 call by TCRdb cannot be tested. The CDR3 is 18 residues long. Germline loops: CDR1 SGDLS, CDR2 YYNGEE. The CDR3 loop reads CASSDSKQWDGGYNEQFF.

The chain's CDR3 is CSVEDARSEWNTEAFF. The chain employs TRBV29-1 and TRBJ1-1. Germline V gives CDR1 SQVTM, CDR2 ANQGSEA. CDR3 length: 16 amino acids.

The chain couples TRBV20-1 to TRBJ2-7; absent DNA, TCRdb's TRBD1 call cannot be checked. The CDR3 is 13 amino acids. Germline values: CDR1 DFQATT, CDR2 SNEGSKA (reference sequence). CDR3 residues: CSALTDRAYEQYF.